These 7 T cell receptor beta chains were all obtained from the same sample, sequenced in a study of T-cell reconstitution after alpha-beta-depleted transplantation in children. The TCRbeta library incorporated unique molecular identifiers. TCRdb reprocessed the PCR reads via MiXCR and lists one record per CDR3 protein. Counted here are about 460,000 distinct CDR3 sequences, roughly 10% occurring once; the ten biggest clones make up 14%. The sample was PBMCs, mostly from graft donor cells, taken 180 days after TCRalphabeta/CD19-depleted stem cell transplant. These receptors all stem from a female patient aged 2-10 years who had a stem cell transplant for aplastic anemia, so the T cells may come from the graft donor.

This clonotype was picked up a small number of times. This rearrangement joins TRBV6-1 to TRBJ2-3, with 12 positions matching TRBD2. Germline CDR1 reads MNHNS; CDR2 reads SASEGT. V lost 4 bases to trimming and J lost 3 bases; unmatched junction nucleotides: 17. The CDR3 is 20 residues long. Written as DNA, the CDR3 is TGTGCCAGCAGTGGGAACTCGGGGACTAGCGGGTCCCTGGTGACAGATACGCAGTATTTT. The encoded protein is CASSGNSGTSGSLVTDTQYF.

This clonotype has more than one count but fewer than ten. The chain links TRBV7-2 to TRBJ2-4; possibly TRBD2 for D (5 bases). The V gene's germline CDR1 is SGHTA and CDR2 FQGNSA. The CDR3 spans 18 residues. Trimming stripped 0 bases from V and 0 bases from J, with 15 bases between. In nucleotides, the CDR3 is TGTGCCAGCAGCTTAGCCGGAGGCTCTCAGATAGCCAAAAACATTCAGTACTTC. This encodes CASSLAGGSQIAKNIQYF.

V is TRBV28 and J is TRBJ2-1; 9 bases map to TRBD1. V shed 3 bases, J shed 1 base, and the junction held 4 bases outside the gene matches. This CDR3 contains 16 residues. The germline CDR1 and CDR2 sequences are MDHEN and SYDVKM. CDR3 bases: TGTGCCAGCAGTTTTTCCGGGACAGGGTCCTACAATGAGCAGTTCTTC. It is translated as CASSFSGTGSYNEQFF.

This clonotype occurred a few times. This sequence joins TRBV5-1 and TRBJ2-1; perhaps D is TRBD1 or TRBD2 (5 bases each). CDR1 SGHRS and CDR2 YFSETQ come from the germline V gene. Trimming removed 4 bases at V and 6 bases at J, with 14 bases between. The CDR3 runs 14 residues. DNA for the CDR3: TGCGCCAGCAGCCCGAGGGACGCCCCCAATGAGCAGTTCTTC. This codes for CASSPRDAPNEQFF.

The chain is built from TRBV10-3 and TRBJ2-7; 10 nucleotides line up with TRBD2. CDR3 length: 13 amino acids. Trimming took 6 bases from V and 2 from J; bases not matched to a gene: 1. The germline V gene has CDR1 ENHRY and CDR2 SYGVKD. The CDR3 loop reads CAISSGRAYEQYF. CDR3 DNA sequence: TGTGCCATCAGCAGCGGGAGGGCCTACGAGCAGTACTTC.

CDR3 coding DNA: TGTGCCAGCAGCCACCATAACTCGGGAGGAAATCAGCCCCAGCATTTT. This codes for CASSHHNSGGNQPQHF. The chain couples TRBV4-2 to TRBJ1-5; D not certain. Trimming shortened V by 3 bases and J by 4 bases, and 16 bases separated the two germline ends. The V gene's germline CDR1 is LGHNA and CDR2 YNFKEQ. This CDR3 region has 16 residues.

This clonotype occurred a few times. The V gene is TRBV12-3 or TRBV12-4, the J gene TRBJ2-2; maybe TRBD1 (6 bases). The CDR3 contains 16 residues. V lost 2 bases and J lost 0, with 10 bases in between. The CDR3 DNA sequence: TGTGCCAGCAGTTTATCGGCAGGGGCGAACACCGGGGAGCTGTTTTTT. It yields the protein CASSLSAGANTGELFF.